Each of the 11 T cell receptor beta chains below was sequenced from the same sample in a study of cytomegalovirus exposure and HLA in healthy donors. The PCR contained 60 Vbeta and 13 Jbeta primers. Repertoires were generated with immunoSEQ multiplex PCR, while TCRdb's copy carries only in-frame clones and drops some. Counted here are over 150,000 clones, around 79% occurring once; the ten biggest clones make up roughly 7.1%. Input material: PBMCs. Source of these receptors: a man aged 25 to 40 in good health and CMV-seropositive.

Worth noting for this clone: Sequence at one end of the junction differs from germline and may be a read error. Other DNA sequences in this sample translate to the same CDR3. V usage is TRBV28 and J usage is TRBJ2-3; 10 positions match TRBD2. CDR1 and CDR2 (germline): MDHEN, SYDVKM. This CDR3 contains 15 residues. As DNA, the CDR3 is TGTGCCAGCAGTTTAGGGGTAGCGGGAGGAGATACACAGTATTTT. Protein product: CASSLGVAGGDTQYF.

The chain combines TRBV7-2 with TRBJ2-7, with 8 bases that match TRBD2. V lost 1 base, J lost 5 bases, and 7 bases stayed unmatched. The CDR3 totals 15 residues. CDR1 is SGHTA and CDR2 is FQGNSA in the germline V gene. CDR3 in DNA: TGTGCCAGCAGCTTAGTCAGCGGGAGTACCAACGAGCAGTACTTC. Protein product: CASSLVSGSTNEQYF.

The rearrangement joins TRBV5-4 to TRBJ2-3; 10 positions match TRBD2. V shed 4 bases, J shed 4 bases, and the junction held 6 bases outside the gene matches. The germline V gene has CDR1 SGHNT and CDR2 YYREEE (reference sequence). This CDR3 is 15 amino acids long. For the CDR3, the DNA is TGTGCCAGCAGCAGCGGGACTAGCGCCGCAGATACGCAGTATTTT. Protein product: CASSSGTSAADTQYF.

This rearrangement joins TRBV9 to TRBJ2-1, with D hard to call. The CDR3 consists of 16 residues. Looked up from germline, CDR1 is SGDLS and CDR2 is YYNGEE. With 0 bases removed from V and 2 bases from J, the gap between germline ends came to 12 bases. The CDR3, as DNA: TGTGCCAGCAGCGTAGAACCGAGAGTCACCTACAATGAGCAGTTCTTC. Encoded protein: CASSVEPRVTYNEQFF.

CDR3 DNA: TGTGCCAGCTCAGTAGGGGGCGCATTAGGTAATGAGCAGTTCTTC. Protein: CASSVGGALGNEQFF. V gene TRBV18 combines with J gene TRBJ2-1, with 7 bases matching TRBD1. This CDR3 contains 15 residues. With 5 bases clipped from V and 7 bases from J, the junction kept 11 bases outside the gene matches. Germline CDR1 reads KGHSH; CDR2 reads LQKENI.

The chain carries TRBV11-2 and TRBJ1-6; 8 bases fit TRBD1. V lost 6 bases to trimming and J lost 3 bases; unmatched junction nucleotides: 7. CDR3 length: 16 residues. Germline-derived CDR1 and CDR2 are SGHAT and FQNNGV. The CDR3 DNA is TGTGCCAGCAGGCACCGGACAGGGTTCTATAATTCACCCCTCCACTTT. Translation: CASRHRTGFYNSPLHF.

The J gene is TRBJ2-1, the V gene TRBV21-1; the D call in the table, TRBD1, was not verified against the DNA. TRBV21-1 constitutes a pseudogene. This CDR3 spans 10 amino acids. The DNA for the CDR3 is TGTGCCCCAGCCTACAATGAGCAGTTCTTC. Residues: CAPAYNEQFF.

The CDR3 loop is CATSSNRGGYNEQFF. Here the CDR3 DNA reads TGTGCCACCAGCAGTAACAGGGGAGGCTACAATGAGCAGTTCTTC. The chain employs TRBV15 and TRBJ2-1; tentative D call: TRBD1 (7 bases). Germline V lookup: CDR1 LNHNV, CDR2 YYDKDF (reference sequence). CDR3 length: 15 amino acids. V was shortened by 3 bases and J by 3 bases, with 12 bases between the two germline ends.

The gene calls are TRBV27 and TRBJ2-1, with no clear D. Trimming pared 3 bases from V and 2 bases from J, leaving 8 bases between. Germline V gene data show CDR1 as MNHEY and CDR2 as SMNVEV (reference sequence). This CDR3 is built from 14 residues. The CDR3: CASSLASPYNEQFF. The DNA for the CDR3 is TGTGCCAGCAGTTTGGCCAGTCCCTACAATGAGCAGTTCTTC.

This chain links TRBV29-1 with TRBJ2-5; D may be TRBD2 (5 bases). This CDR3 region has 13 residues. V was shortened by 4 bases and J by 5 bases, with 14 bases between the two germline ends. Germline loops: CDR1 SQVTM, CDR2 ANQGSEA. The CDR3 here is CSVAGIQRETQYF. The CDR3 DNA reads as TGCAGCGTTGCGGGAATCCAAAGGGAGACCCAGTACTTC. Variable domain in full (rest from reference TRBV29-1 and TRBJ2-5): SAVISQKPSRDICQRGTSLTIQCQVDSQVTMMFWYRQQPGQSLTLIATANQGSEATYESGFVIDKFPISRPNLTFSTLTVSNMSPEDSSIYLCSVAGIQRETQYFGPGTRLLVL.

The CDR3 region is CASGLAPGGTGNEKLFF. CDR3 coding DNA: TGTGCTAGTGGTTTGGCCCCAGGGGGGACAGGCAATGAAAAACTGTTTTTT. This chain links TRBV12-5 with TRBJ1-4; the match to TRBD1 covers 8 bases. The germline gives CDR1 LGHNT, CDR2 FRNRAP. The V gene end was trimmed by 1 base and the J gene end by 5 bases; junction bases not matched to a gene: 9. The CDR3 extends over 17 amino acids.